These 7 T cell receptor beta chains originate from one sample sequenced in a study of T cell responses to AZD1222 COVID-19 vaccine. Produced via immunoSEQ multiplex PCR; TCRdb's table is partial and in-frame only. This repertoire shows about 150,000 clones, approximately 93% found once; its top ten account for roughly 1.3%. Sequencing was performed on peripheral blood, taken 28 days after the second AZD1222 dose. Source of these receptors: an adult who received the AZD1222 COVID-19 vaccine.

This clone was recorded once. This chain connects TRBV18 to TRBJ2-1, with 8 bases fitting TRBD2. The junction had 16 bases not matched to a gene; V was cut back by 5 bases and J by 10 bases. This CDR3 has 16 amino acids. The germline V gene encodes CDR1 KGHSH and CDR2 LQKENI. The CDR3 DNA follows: TGTGCCAGCTCATTGTTACGGGAGGGCCAGGGATTGGAGCAGTTCTTC. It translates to CASSLLREGQGLEQFF.

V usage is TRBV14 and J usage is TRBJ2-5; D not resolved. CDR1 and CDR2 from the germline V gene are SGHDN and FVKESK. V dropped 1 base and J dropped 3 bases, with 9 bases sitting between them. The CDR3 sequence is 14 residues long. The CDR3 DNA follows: TGTGCCAGCAGCCAAGTCGGCCGAGAAGAGACCCAGTACTTC. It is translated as CASSQVGREETQYF.

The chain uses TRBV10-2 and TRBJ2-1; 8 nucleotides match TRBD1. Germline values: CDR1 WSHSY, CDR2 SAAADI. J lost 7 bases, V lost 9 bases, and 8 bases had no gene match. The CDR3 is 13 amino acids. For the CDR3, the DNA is TGCGCCAGTCTTCAGGGGGCGCGGAATGAGCAGTTCTTC. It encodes CASLQGARNEQFF.

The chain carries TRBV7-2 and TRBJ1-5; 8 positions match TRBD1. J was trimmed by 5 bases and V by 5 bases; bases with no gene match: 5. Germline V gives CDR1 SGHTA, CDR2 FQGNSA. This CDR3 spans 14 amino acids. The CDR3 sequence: CASSPDRGHQPQHF. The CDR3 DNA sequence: TGTGCCAGCAGCCCAGACAGGGGTCATCAGCCCCAGCATTTT.

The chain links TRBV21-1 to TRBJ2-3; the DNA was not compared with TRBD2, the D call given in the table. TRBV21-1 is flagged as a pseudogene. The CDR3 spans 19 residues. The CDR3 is CASSKERRTSGTYTDTQYF. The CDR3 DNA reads TGTGCCAGCAGCAAAGAACGGCGGACTAGCGGGACCTACACAGATACGCAGTATTTT.

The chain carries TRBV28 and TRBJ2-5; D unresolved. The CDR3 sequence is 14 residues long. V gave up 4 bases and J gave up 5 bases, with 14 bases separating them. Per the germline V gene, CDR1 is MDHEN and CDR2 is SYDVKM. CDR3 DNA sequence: TGTGCCAGCAGTTCCCAAAGACCCCGGGAGACCCAGTACTTC. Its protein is CASSSQRPRETQYF.

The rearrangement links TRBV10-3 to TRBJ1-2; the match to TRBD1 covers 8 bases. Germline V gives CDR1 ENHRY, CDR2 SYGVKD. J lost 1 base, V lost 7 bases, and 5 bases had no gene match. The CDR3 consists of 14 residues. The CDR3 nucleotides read TGTGCCATCACTTCGGGACAGGTTAACTATGGCTACACCTTC. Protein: CAITSGQVNYGYTF.